This is a list of T cell receptor beta chains from one sample in a study of cytomegalovirus exposure and HLA in healthy donors. Assay: immunoSEQ multiplex PCR; the TCRdb copy retains only in-frame clones and omits some. The table lists a few hundred thousand clones, 85% to 95% of them singletons. Source material: PBMCs. These receptors all come from a woman under 30 in good health and CMV-seronegative. The CDR3 runs from the conserved cysteine through the conserved F or W. Fields, in order: V gene, J gene, CDR3 protein.

TRBV7-9	TRBJ1-1	CASSREQNTEAFF
TRBV30	TRBJ1-1	CAWRRGGGTEAFF
TRBV29-1	TRBJ2-7	CSVVRPGGEQYF
TRBV2	TRBJ1-1	CATHHQVNTEAFF
TRBV14	TRBJ2-7	CASSSVHQPRGQYF
TRBV2	TRBJ2-1	CASSASTPAGVYNEQFF
TRBV29-1	TRBJ2-6	CSVEGGSGANVLTF
TRBV19	TRBJ2-7	CASSSPPGTSGAYEQYF
TRBV5-6	TRBJ2-7	CASSPATGLHEQYF
TRBV4-1	TRBJ2-7	CASSQLRTSGYEQYF
TRBV6-5	TRBJ1-1	CASSPGLANTEAFF
TRBV19	TRBJ1-1	CASKFREVGTEAFF
TRBV2	TRBJ2-7	CASSGEASSYEQYF
TRBV30	TRBJ1-1	CAWKQGDWAEAFF
TRBV29-1	TRBJ2-1	CSVEIGQGQSSYNEQFF
TRBV19	TRBJ1-1	CASRGPGDGAEAFF
TRBV2	TRBJ1-1	CASSGLTGSVAFF
TRBV5-4	TRBJ1-3	CASSLDRGSGNTIYF
TRBV5-1	TRBJ2-7	CASSRPGGLSYEQYF
TRBV6-5	TRBJ1-5	CASSFTGGNQPQHF
TRBV6-1	TRBJ2-3	CAGGTPTDTQYF
TRBV5-6	TRBJ1-1	CASSFGTVMNTEAFF
TRBV7-9	TRBJ1-2	CASSSYPDTVYGYTF
TRBV27	TRBJ1-2	CASSPDRVSGYTF
TRBV10-3	TRBJ2-7	CAIRTGTSGSREQYF
TRBV6-5	TRBJ2-2	CASSPANTGELFF
TRBV7-2	TRBJ2-5	CASSSGLAGFETQYF